This T cell receptor (beta chain) was captured by sequencing in a study of T-cell reconstitution after alpha-beta-depleted transplantation in children. This clonotype appeared once. A single base separates this from a much larger clone, so it may be a read error. Germline assignment: CDR1 SGHVS and CDR2 FNYEAQ. The CDR3 loop spans 15 amino acids. Unique molecular identifiers were used to barcode this TCRbeta library. One entry per CDR3 protein results from TCRdb running MiXCR on the PCR reads. Among 150,000 to 200,000 distinct CDR3 sequences listed, 5% to 6.5% were seen once. This clonotype originated in a girl under three years old with combined immunodeficiency, due to receive a stem cell transplant. The sample consisted of PBMCs, taken before TCRalphabeta/CD19-depleted stem cell transplant. This chain joins TRBV7-6 and TRBJ2-7, with D perhaps TRBD1 (6 bases). This CDR3 is CASSSTNAQGYQQYF. The CDR3, as DNA: TGTGCCAGCAGCTCAACAAACGCACAGGGCTACCAGCAGTACTTC.